This TCR beta chain was obtained from a study of OX40 agonist ivuxolimab in advanced cancers. Regarding the study in general: Ivuxolimab was a fully human IgG2 agonistic monoclonal antibody targeting the costimulatory receptor OX40 (CD134). Intravenous ivuxolimab was administered to patients every 2 weeks at six dose levels: 0.01, 0.1, 0.3, 1.5, 3 and 10 mg/kg. Of the 50 to 55 dose-escalation patients, hepatocellular carcinoma was present in about 19, melanoma in about 15, renal cell carcinoma in 9 and head and neck cancer in 9. A male proportion of 82.7% and a mean age of approximately 60 years, ranging from roughly 23 to 80, were recorded for the dose-escalation cohort. Patients were allowed to have had prior anti-PD-1, anti-PD-L1 or anti-CTLA-4 therapy, and approximately 37% of the dose-escalation patients had been treated with checkpoint inhibitors. Partial responses occurred in three dose-escalation patients: two with cutaneous melanoma and one with hepatocellular carcinoma. The point of sequencing TCRbeta in the periphery was to test whether ivuxolimab changed TCR sequence diversity and drove clonal T-cell expansion. The paper covers the monotherapy dose-escalation part of the phase I ivuxolimab trial, which included N ≈ 57 patients. Points the paper makes about the study in general: After ivuxolimab, expanded clones were on average more numerous among CD8+ T cells than among CD4+ T cells. At doses of 0.1 to 3.0 mg/kg, clonal expansion of both CD4+ and CD8+ blood T cells was observed from baseline to week 6. Low levels of normalized T-cell clonal expansion were also seen in some patients who did not respond. The antigen specificity of the peripheral T cells that underwent clonal expansion was not determined. Partial responders in the 0.1-3.0 mg/kg groups had among the lowest normalized peripheral clonal expansion, especially among CD8+ T cells.

Relative to germline, V is missing 0 bases and J is missing 4 bases, with 5 bases of the junction outside any gene match. Its CDR3 holds 15 amino acids, cysteine through phenylalanine. Only the CDR3 portion is preserved as DNA: 45 bases, with reading frame beginning at the first base. The germline V gene encodes CDR1 LNHNV and CDR2 YYDKDF (reference sequence). To sequence the TCRbeta CDR3 region, genomic DNA was isolated from the sorted cells. The immunoSEQ Assay was used to sequence the TCRbeta CDR3 regions. The table was pulled from immuneACCESS by TCRdb, which kept in-frame rearrangements only. Such tables lose some clones; where checked, under half of the loss comes from unresolved V genes, and the rest has no known cause. The sample table holds tens of thousands of clones, of which around 81% were seen once. About 2.7% of the sample comes from the top ten. As for this clone: Its antigen has not been determined. There are no base qualities to consult, and no much larger clone falls within one base.

Patients with a history of autoimmune disease or receiving systemic immunosuppression were excluded from the trial. In every dose cohort, peripheral blood was drawn for TCR sequencing at baseline, cycle 4 day 1, and cycle 7 day 1. Samples were obtained from an open-label, multicenter, first-in-human phase I dose-escalation trial of ivuxolimab. Adults with locally advanced or metastatic head and neck squamous cell, hepatocellular, melanoma or renal cell carcinoma were enrolled in the trial. Before TCR sequencing, CD4+ and CD8+ T cells were separately sorted from peripheral blood. Sequenced here: CD4+ or CD8+ T cells sorted from blood, sampled in a trial of the OX40 agonist ivuxolimab. The rearranged chain carries TRBV15 and TRBJ2-7; TRBD2 matches 8 bases in the middle. The TCR originated in an adult with an advanced solid tumor such as melanoma, head and neck, liver or kidney cancer. The DNA sequence is given as TGTGCCACCAGCAGAGAAACGGGACTAGTATACGAGCAGTACTTC. It encodes CATSRETGLVYEQYF.